The entry that follows covers one T cell receptor (beta chain) sequence. Antigen: not known. Sequencing used cDNA as its template, made by extracting RNA and reverse transcribing it. Profiling relied on immunoSEQ multiplex PCR, and the TCRdb table lists in-frame clones only, not all of them. Of 200,000 or so clones listed, under 40% were seen once; the top ten hold around 0.48%. Treatment described: oral pan-JAK inhibitor, 5-10 mg twice daily. The data belong to a study of CD8+ T cells in alopecia areata. The CDR3 is made up of 15 amino acids. Trimming stripped 0 bases from V and 3 bases from J, with 8 bases between. CDR1 and CDR2 (germline): MNHNY, SVGAGI (reference sequence). Notes on the study in general: Lesional scalp, especially alopecia totalis/universalis, showed higher clonality than normal scalp.

The TCR comes from a human donor with alopecia areata. The sequenced sample was CD4+ T cells sorted from blood, obtained around week 31, from a patient treated with tofacitinib. This chain links TRBV6-6 with TRBJ1-4; D is possibly TRBD1 (5 bases). CDR3 in amino acids: CASSYSRQPNEKLFF. In DNA form, the CDR3 reads TGTGCCAGCAGTTACTCGAGACAGCCTAATGAAAAACTGTTTTTT.